Presented here are 9 T cell receptor beta chains from one specimen sequenced in a study of blood T cell repertoires in COVID-19. Here immunoSEQ multiplex PCR was the method, and the copy in TCRdb shows in-frame clones only, minus some. The sample lists 150,000 to 200,000 clones; roughly 77% were seen once. Sequenced input: peripheral blood. The source of these receptors is a woman aged 35 to 49 with COVID-19, enrolled during active disease.

A single count supports this clone. The genes are TRBV6-4 and TRBJ2-6, with 7 bases that match TRBD1. The V segment lost 3 bases and the J segment 10 bases; nucleotides outside the gene matches: 3. Germline values: CDR1 MRHNA, CDR2 SNTAGT. The length of the CDR3 is 13 residues. As DNA, the CDR3 is TGTGCCAGCAGTGAATCAGGGGGAAACGTCCTGACTTTC. Translating gives CASSESGGNVLTF.

The chain employs TRBV6-5 and TRBJ2-7; 7 bases agree with TRBD2. V lost 5 bases and J lost 3; bases outside the gene matches: 10. CDR1 MNHEY and CDR2 SVGAGI come from the germline V gene. The CDR3 is made up of 15 amino acids. The CDR3 protein is CASSRRGGLGYEQYF. The CDR3 coding sequence is TGTGCCAGCAGTCGTCGCGGGGGACTGGGCTACGAGCAGTACTTC.

The chain links TRBV5-1 to TRBJ1-3; no clear D gene. The CDR3 totals 14 residues. Trimming shortened V by 0 bases and J by 3 bases, and 7 bases separated the two germline ends. CDR1 is SGHRS, CDR2 YFSETQ, per germline. The CDR3 nucleotides read TGCGCCAGCAGCTTGGTGGGCGATGGAAACACCATATATTTT. Its protein product is CASSLVGDGNTIYF.

V usage is TRBV13 and J usage is TRBJ2-5; D may be TRBD2 (6 bases). Trimming shortened V by 6 bases and J by 1 base, and 15 bases separated the two germline ends. CDR1 is PRHDT and CDR2 is FYEKMQ in the germline V gene (reference sequence). The CDR3 is made up of 15 amino acids. The CDR3 DNA follows: TGTGCCAGCAGAAATGGCGGGGCAGGCCAAGAGACCCAGTACTTC. Its translation is CASRNGGAGQETQYF.

The sample holds one count of this clone. The CDR3 region has the DNA TGTGCCAGCTCACTTCCTTCCTACGAGCAGTACTTC. Its protein product is CASSLPSYEQYF. The chain recombines TRBV18 with TRBJ2-7, with D uncertain. The CDR3 consists of 12 residues. Trimming removed 4 bases at V and 1 base at J, with 5 bases between. The germline V gene has CDR1 KGHSH and CDR2 LQKENI.

DNA for the CDR3: TGTGCCAGCAGCTCTATGGTAGGGGGATCGTTGAGTCAGCCCCAGCATTTT. This translates into CASSSMVGGSLSQPQHF. V and J are TRBV7-9 and TRBJ1-5, with D maybe TRBD1 (6 bases). Trimming pared 4 bases from V and 6 bases from J, leaving 22 bases between. Germline-derived CDR1 and CDR2 are SEHNR and FQNEAQ (reference sequence). This CDR3 has 17 amino acids.

The V and J genes are TRBV19 and TRBJ2-1, with 7 bases that match TRBD2. Germline values: CDR1 LNHDA, CDR2 SQIVND (reference sequence). V was pared by 6 bases and J by 1 base, with 6 bases of the junction left unmatched. The length of the CDR3 is 15 residues. The CDR3 nucleotides read TGTGCCAGTAGGGCTAGCGGTATTTCCTACAATGAGCAGTTCTTC. Encoded protein: CASRASGISYNEQFF.

Points on this clone: Other DNA sequences in the same sample also yield this CDR3. The chain joins TRBV29-1 to TRBJ2-7; D is perhaps TRBD2 (6 bases). Germline CDR1 SQVTM, CDR2 ANQGSEA. V was shortened by 4 bases and J by 5 bases, with 12 bases between the two germline ends. This CDR3 is built from 12 residues. CDR3 sequence: CSVGRGGDEQYF. The CDR3 nucleotides are TGCAGCGTTGGACGGGGCGGGGACGAGCAGTACTTC.

The CDR3, as DNA: TGTGCCACCAGTGATTTCTCTTCAGGGGGAGAGGTCTACACCTTC. Amino acids: CATSDFSSGGEVYTF. The V call is TRBV24-1, the J call TRBJ1-2; 7 nucleotides agree with TRBD1. Trimming took 1 base from V and 10 from J; bases not matched to a gene: 11. Germline CDR1 and CDR2: KGHDR and SFDVKD. The CDR3 sequence is 15 residues long.